The clone carrying this TCR beta chain was picked up one time. Its antigen remains unidentified. Germline lookup yields CDR1 MGHRA and CDR2 YSYEKL. The CDR3 extends over 17 amino acids. V dropped 3 bases and J dropped 2; count of bases not matched to a gene: 10. The PCR contained 60 Vbeta and 13 Jbeta primers. The repertoire was sequenced with immunoSEQ multiplex PCR; TCRdb's copy has only in-frame clones and lacks some. The data contain roughly 77,000 clones, roughly four fifths of them seen just once; the ten biggest clones take up 4.5%. The data were obtained in a study of cytomegalovirus exposure and HLA in healthy donors. Study at large: Researchers previously reported finding just under 120 million unique TCR beta sequences from roughly 170 million T cells. Notes on the study in general: Diagnosis of cytomegalovirus status made by the classifier reportedly showed high specificity and sensitivity.

This chain uses TRBV4-1 with TRBJ2-3; 8 positions match TRBD1. The receptor was derived from a man in his forties in good health and CMV-seronegative. The specimen sequenced was PBMCs. This CDR3 is CASSHTQGVMSTDTQYF. DNA for the CDR3: TGCGCCAGCAGCCATACACAGGGGGTGATGTCCACAGATACGCAGTATTTT.